This T cell receptor (beta chain) was documented in a study of T cell changes during pregnancy in multiple sclerosis. Libraries were prepared by immunoSEQ multiplex PCR; TCRdb keeps only in-frame clonotypes and omits some of them. The sample holds 70,000 or so clones, nearly 95% seen once. CDR3 length: 11 residues. CDR1 MNHEY and CDR2 SVGAGI come from the germline V gene. V lost 10 bases, J lost 2 bases, and 7 bases lay in between. V is TRBV6-5 and J is TRBJ2-3; the D is unclear. This sequence was found in a female donor with multiple sclerosis, enrolled in a pregnancy study. This material consisted of CD4+ T cells from peripheral blood mononuclear cells, taken after pregnancy. CDR3: CATSSTDTQYF. The CDR3 DNA follows: TGTGCCACCTCCTCCACAGATACGCAGTATTTT.